One sample yielded the 21 T cell receptor beta chains listed below, sequenced in a study of OX40 agonist ivuxolimab in advanced cancers. The repertoire was sequenced with immunoSEQ multiplex PCR; TCRdb's copy has only in-frame clones and lacks some. The sample shows approximately 52,000 clones, approximately 84% of them seen only once. The sequencing used CD4+ or CD8+ T cells sorted from blood, collected in a trial of the OX40 agonist ivuxolimab. These receptors were taken from an adult with an advanced solid tumor such as melanoma, head and neck, liver or kidney cancer.

The chain has TRBV19 and TRBJ2-1, with 8 bases that match TRBD2. This CDR3 comprises 13 residues. The germline V gene encodes CDR1 LNHDA and CDR2 SQIVND (reference sequence). J lost 9 bases, V lost 9 bases, and 10 bases had no gene match. The CDR3, as DNA: TGTGCCAGCTGGCGGGGGGAAGGTGGTGAGCAGTTCTTC. Amino acids: CASWRGEGGEQFF.

V gene TRBV5-1 combines with J gene TRBJ1-2; D gene unclear. With 0 bases removed from V and 6 bases from J, the gap between germline ends came to 0 bases. This CDR3 spans 10 amino acids. CDR1 is SGHRS and CDR2 is YFSETQ in the germline V gene. The chain's CDR3 is CASSLDGYTF. The CDR3 nucleotides read TGCGCCAGCAGCTTGGATGGCTACACCTTC.

This sequence joins TRBV2 and TRBJ1-5; D is uncertain. V was pared by 3 bases and J by 9 bases, with 15 bases between. Germline CDR1 SNHLY, CDR2 FYNNEI. This CDR3 has 14 residues. CDR3 loop: CASSEAGLGAPQHF. In DNA, the CDR3 is TGTGCCAGCAGTGAGGCGGGTTTAGGAGCGCCCCAGCATTTT.

This chain links TRBV4-1 with TRBJ1-1, with D unresolved. The ends were cut back, 1 base at V and 1 base at J, with 10 bases in the middle. Germline assignment: CDR1 MGHRA and CDR2 YSYEKL. The CDR3 is made up of 15 amino acids. The CDR3 sequence: CASSQAPPGNTEAFF. CDR3 bases: TGCGCCAGCAGCCAAGCCCCCCCCGGGAACACTGAAGCTTTCTTT.

The V gene is TRBV9, the J gene TRBJ2-2; 8 nucleotides match TRBD2. CDR3 length equals 15 residues. V shed 0 bases and J 4 bases; nucleotides not matched to a gene: 2. Germline loops: CDR1 SGDLS, CDR2 YYNGEE. CDR3 loop: CASSVVGRGTGELFF. The CDR3 nucleotides read TGTGCCAGCAGCGTAGTCGGGAGGGGCACCGGGGAGCTGTTTTTT. Drawing the rest from reference TRBV9 and TRBJ2-2, the complete variable domain is DSGVTQTPKHLITATGQRVTLRCSPRSGDLSVYWYQQSLDQGLQFLIQYYNGEERAKGNILERFSAQQFPDLHSELNLSSLELGDSALYFCASSVVGRGTGELFFGEGSRLTVL.

The rearrangement joins TRBV7-3 to TRBJ2-3; 8 nucleotides match TRBD2. Looked up from germline, CDR1 is SGHTA and CDR2 is FQGTGA. The length of the CDR3 is 13 residues. Trimming cost V 4 bases and J 4 bases; bases outside gene matches: 1. The CDR3 is CASSSAGADTQYF. CDR3 nucleotide sequence: TGTGCCAGCAGCTCAGCGGGGGCAGATACGCAGTATTTT. Complete variable domain (other parts from reference TRBV7-3 and TRBJ2-3): GAGVSQTPSNKVTEKGKYVELRCDPISGHTALYWYRQSLGQGPEFLIYFQGTGAADDSGLPNDRFFAVRPEGSVSTLKIQRTERGDSAVYLCASSSAGADTQYFGPGTRLTVL.

The rearrangement links TRBV18 to TRBJ1-4; D remains ambiguous. The CDR3 has 15 residues. Germline V gene data show CDR1 as KGHSH and CDR2 as LQKENI. Trimming pared 6 bases from V and 6 bases from J, leaving 17 bases between. CDR3 in DNA: TGTGCCAGCTCTACCGACCAGAGAAGCTATGAAAAACTGTTTTTT. Translating it yields CASSTDQRSYEKLFF.

V gene TRBV29-1 combines with J gene TRBJ2-5; TRBD2 matches 13 bases. This CDR3 has 17 amino acids. J lost 2 bases, V lost 6 bases, and 12 bases had no gene match. Germline lookup yields CDR1 SQVTM and CDR2 ANQGSEA. This chain's CDR3 is CSVDGLAGAKNQETQYF. The CDR3 DNA reads as TGCAGCGTCGATGGACTAGCGGGGGCGAAAAATCAAGAGACCCAGTACTTC.

In its sample, this clone is medium-sized. The gene calls are TRBV27 and TRBJ2-2, with 9 bases aligning to TRBD2. The ends lost 3 bases at V and 6 bases at J; junction bases unmatched: 5. The germline V gene encodes CDR1 MNHEY and CDR2 SMNVEV (reference sequence). The CDR3 has 15 residues. DNA of the CDR3: TGTGCCAGCAGTTTGATGGTAGCGGGGGCCGGGGAGCTGTTTTTT. It codes for CASSLMVAGAGELFF.

Only one count was recorded for this clone. The J gene is TRBJ2-1, the V gene TRBV27; D unclear. The CDR3 contains 16 residues. Germline V CDR1 and CDR2: MNHEY, SMNVEV (reference sequence). V was shortened by 5 bases and J by 0 bases, with 14 bases between the two germline ends. For the CDR3, the DNA is TGTGCCAGCAGTAGTCATACAGAGACCTCCTACAATGAGCAGTTCTTC. Translating it yields CASSSHTETSYNEQFF.

The chain recombines TRBV15 with TRBJ1-5; D is ambiguous. Germline CDR1 reads LNHNV; CDR2 reads YYDKDF (reference sequence). This CDR3 has 14 residues. Trimming shortened V by 1 base and J by 4 bases, and 8 bases separated the two germline ends. CDR3 protein: CATSRVPGNQPQHF. The CDR3 region has the DNA TGTGCCACCAGCAGAGTACCGGGGAATCAGCCCCAGCATTTT.

The V gene is TRBV19, the J gene TRBJ1-1; D unclear. Trimming left V 4 bases short and J 1 base short, with 4 bases between. Germline V gene lookup returns CDR1 LNHDA and CDR2 SQIVND (reference sequence). This CDR3 is built from 12 residues. The CDR3 sequence is CASSSWNTEAFF. The CDR3 region has the DNA TGTGCCAGTAGTAGTTGGAACACTGAAGCTTTCTTT.

The rearrangement uses TRBV28 and TRBJ2-1, with a weak D call TRBD2 (6 bases). Trimming left V 6 bases short and J 5 bases short, with 17 bases between. There are 15 residues in the CDR3. Per germline, CDR1 MDHEN and CDR2 SYDVKM. CDR3: CASSPTGRGNNEQFF. The CDR3 nucleotides read TGTGCCAGCAGCCCCACGGGGCGGGGCAACAATGAGCAGTTCTTC.

The chain has TRBV2 and TRBJ2-4; D unresolved. CDR1 is SNHLY, CDR2 FYNNEI, per germline. V lost 4 bases, J lost 0 bases, and 10 bases lay in between. CDR3 length: 15 residues. The CDR3: CASSGLAVAKNIQYF. Written as DNA, the CDR3 is TGTGCCAGCAGTGGGCTTGCGGTAGCCAAAAACATTCAGTACTTC.

The chain employs TRBV5-5 and TRBJ1-3; TRBD1 might be the D (6 bases). Per germline, CDR1 SGHKS and CDR2 YYEKEE (reference sequence). This CDR3 spans 15 amino acids. Trimming took 4 bases from V and 0 from J, leaving 11 bases between them. CDR3 residues: CASSKGESSGNTIYF. DNA of the CDR3: TGTGCCAGCAGCAAGGGGGAAAGCTCTGGAAACACCATATATTTT.

This chain uses TRBV9 with TRBJ2-1; D is uncertain. This CDR3 has 11 residues. Trimming pared 3 bases from V and 5 bases from J, leaving 3 bases between. Germline V gene lookup returns CDR1 SGDLS and CDR2 YYNGEE. This CDR3 is CASSDDNEQFF. The DNA for the CDR3 is TGTGCCAGCAGCGATGACAATGAGCAGTTCTTC. The complete variable domain, with remaining parts taken from reference TRBV9 and TRBJ2-1, reads DSGVTQTPKHLITATGQRVTLRCSPRSGDLSVYWYQQSLDQGLQFLIQYYNGEERAKGNILERFSAQQFPDLHSELNLSSLELGDSALYFCASSDDNEQFFGPGTRLTVL.

This rearrangement joins TRBV4-1 to TRBJ2-1, with a tentative D call TRBD1 (6 bases). Germline lookup yields CDR1 MGHRA and CDR2 YSYEKL. Trimming took off 3 bases at V and 9 bases at J, with 15 bases between the two ends. The CDR3 extends over 14 amino acids. The CDR3 protein is CASSQVTGFGEQFF. In nucleotides, the CDR3 is TGCGCCAGCAGCCAGGTGACAGGCTTCGGTGAGCAGTTCTTC.

J is TRBJ1-2 and V is TRBV27; D ambiguous. This CDR3 region has 14 residues. V lost 6 bases to trimming and J lost 0 bases, with 11 bases between them. Germline V gene data show CDR1 as MNHEY and CDR2 as SMNVEV (reference sequence). This CDR3 reads CASRPQNANYGYTF. For the CDR3, the DNA is TGTGCCAGCAGGCCCCAAAATGCTAACTATGGCTACACCTTC.

This clone was seen only once. The genes are TRBV10-3 and TRBJ2-1, with TRBD1 as a possible D gene (6 bases). The CDR3 length is 17 residues. Germline V gene sequence: CDR1 ENHRY, CDR2 SYGVKD. V was trimmed by 5 bases and J by 0 bases, leaving 17 bases between them. CDR3 region: CAISQRQDLFSYNEQFF. The CDR3 DNA reads as TGTGCCATCAGTCAAAGACAGGACCTTTTCTCCTACAATGAGCAGTTCTTC.

V is TRBV14 and J is TRBJ2-1, with D perhaps assigned TRBD1 or TRBD2 (5 bases each). Germline assignment: CDR1 SGHDN and CDR2 FVKESK. The CDR3 has 15 amino acids. Trimming shortened V by 4 bases and J by 8 bases, and 18 bases separated the two germline ends. The CDR3 spells CASSPMRWGLDEQFF. The CDR3 DNA follows: TGTGCCAGCAGCCCCATGCGGTGGGGGTTGGATGAGCAGTTCTTC.

The chain joins TRBV5-8 to TRBJ1-3; D is unresolved. Germline V CDR1 and CDR2: SGHTS, YDEGEE. Between the trimmed V and J ends, which lost 0 bases and 0 bases, there was a span of 10 bases. This CDR3 has 16 residues. The CDR3 DNA reads TGTGCCAGCAGCTTGGTGGCAGTATACTCTGGAAACACCATATATTTT. This translates into CASSLVAVYSGNTIYF.